This TCR beta chain originates from a study of shared clonotypes between healthy human individuals. Study details: Contributing individuals were a couple of females and three males aged 18 to 49.

Produced via immunoSEQ multiplex PCR; TCRdb's table is partial and in-frame only. The sample yields 2 million to 3 million clones, 93% seen once. The CDR3 is 14 residues long. V dropped 0 bases and J dropped 3 bases, with 9 bases sitting between them. Germline assignment: CDR1 KGHSH and CDR2 LQKENI. The chain links TRBV18 to TRBJ2-7; unclear D gene. The TCR sequence derives from a man in his late teens or twenties in good health. Some clones in this sample may be carry-over from other donors' samples. The specimen sequenced was naive CD4+ T cells from PBMCs. Described subset: CD45RA+ positively selected. CDR3 DNA: TGTGCCAGCTCACCACCGGATGGTTACTACGAGCAGTACTTC. Protein: CASSPPDGYYEQYF.